Listed below are T cell receptor beta chains from one sample, sequenced in a study of cytomegalovirus exposure and HLA in healthy donors. Sequenced by immunoSEQ multiplex PCR; TCRdb stores in-frame clones only, minus some. The data contain some 140,000 clones, approximately 84% of them singletons. The specimen was PBMCs. The receptor source for this set is a man aged 30 to 45 in good health and CMV-seropositive. Each CDR3 is given with its conserved first and last residue. Each record gives: clone size, J gene, V gene, D gene, CDR3 protein, CDR3 DNA. A D gene is named only where the DNA matches it firmly. Rows give clone size only sometimes, using once, few, many, or a class for an expanded clone.

once	TRBJ2-5	TRBV28	-	CASSWGPGTQYF	TGTGCCAGCAGTTGGGGCCCGGGGACCCAGTACTTC
-	TRBJ2-1	TRBV10-3	TRBD2	CAIGAGGLYNEQFF	TGTGCCATCGGAGCGGGGGGGCTCTACAATGAGCAGTTCTTC
-	TRBJ2-7	TRBV27	TRBD2	CASSSTGTIYEQYF	TGTGCCAGCAGTTCCACCGGGACTATCTACGAGCAGTACTTC
-	TRBJ1-4	TRBV5-6	-	CASSGGAPEKLFF	TGTGCCAGCAGCGGGGGGGCGCCTGAAAAACTGTTTTTT
-	TRBJ2-2	TRBV11-2	-	CASSRENTGELFF	TGTGCCAGCAGCCGGGAGAACACCGGGGAGCTGTTTTTT
-	TRBJ1-1	TRBV2	-	CASRKEGNTEAFF	TGTGCCAGCAGGAAGGAGGGGAACACTGAAGCTTTCTTT
many	TRBJ2-1	TRBV4-2	TRBD2	CASSQDRGTSGTGNEQFF	TGTGCCAGCAGCCAAGATCGTGGGACTAGCGGGACCGGCAATGAGCAGTTCTTC
-	TRBJ2-1	TRBV18	-	CASSENRGGGNEQFF	TGTGCCAGCTCAGAAAACAGAGGGGGGGGCAATGAGCAGTTCTTC
-	TRBJ1-4	TRBV7-9	-	CASSFSHSVEKLFF	TGTGCCAGCAGCTTCTCCCATTCAGTCGAAAAACTGTTTTTT
-	TRBJ1-4	TRBV9	TRBD1	CASSVAGQGGEKLFF	TGTGCCAGCAGCGTAGCGGGACAGGGTGGGGAAAAACTGTTTTTT
few	TRBJ1-5	TRBV18	-	CASSPGHGGNQPQHF	TGTGCCAGCTCACCCGGCCACGGGGGCAATCAGCCCCAGCATTTT
-	TRBJ2-3	TRBV10-3	-	CAIGTPSTDTQYF	TGTGCCATCGGGACACCTAGCACAGATACGCAGTATTTT
few	TRBJ1-1	TRBV2	TRBD1	CASSNTGGEAFF	TGTGCCAGCAGTAATACAGGGGGTGAAGCTTTCTTT
few	TRBJ2-1	TRBV6-5	-	CASSYSQFYNEQFF	TGTGCCAGCAGTTACTCCCAGTTCTACAATGAGCAGTTCTTC
few	TRBJ2-7	TRBV12-5	-	CATTIGAGEQYF	TGTGCTACCACGATAGGGGCCGGCGAGCAGTACTTC